The source of this T cell receptor beta chain is a study of T cell repertoires in cytomegalovirus infection. Study-wide results and limits: CMV-specific HLA-C-restricted TCR beta clonotypes dominated the ex vivo response.

Germline V gene data show CDR1 as LNHNV and CDR2 as YYDKDF (reference sequence). The V segment lost 0 bases and the J segment 3 bases; nucleotides outside the gene matches: 6. The CDR3 extends over 16 amino acids. In TCRdb, the reads were re-called with MiXCR into one record per CDR3 protein. The repertoire includes roughly 500,000 distinct CDR3 sequences, 16% of them detected once, and 20% to 30% sits in the top ten. Points on this clonotype: Antigen specificity is unknown.

This rearrangement joins TRBV15 to TRBJ2-7; 9 bases agree with TRBD1. Sequenced: CD8+ T cells from PBMCs. The TCR originated in a human donor in good health (CMV status not recorded). Some clones in this sample may be carry-over from other donors' samples. CDR3: CATSRDRRTGDYEQYF. CDR3 DNA sequence: TGTGCCACCAGCAGAGATAGGAGGACAGGGGACTACGAGCAGTACTTC. Complete variable domain (other parts from reference TRBV15 and TRBJ2-7): DAMVIQNPRYQVTQFGKPVTLSCSQTLNHNVMYWYQQKSSQAPKLLFHYYDKDFNNEADTPDNFQSRRPNTSFCFLDIRSPGLGDTAMYLCATSRDRRTGDYEQYFGPGTRLTVT.